What follows are 19 T cell receptor beta chains derived from one specimen sequenced in a study of beta chain features in type 1 diabetes. Antigen specificity for these receptors is unknown. The entirety of the isolated RNA underwent reverse transcription, so expressed TCRB transcripts were sequenced. Sequencing was performed with immunoSEQ multiplex PCR; in TCRdb, only in-frame clones are kept and a portion is missing. The table has hundreds of thousands of clones, around 15% seen once. Whole-study findings and limits: Shorter TCRB CDR3s, moderately but significantly so, marked every one of the four CD4+ subsets in Type 1 diabetes patients.

What was sequenced was naive CD4+ T cells from blood. These TCRs come from a man between 18 and 35 years old with type 1 diabetes.

This clone came up a few times. This chain connects TRBV10-3 to TRBJ2-3; D not resolved. The germline V gene encodes CDR1 ENHRY and CDR2 SYGVKD. The V and J ends lost 8 bases and 2 bases respectively, with 14 bases between them. The CDR3 is 14 amino acids. The CDR3 spells CAIQDRAATDTQYF. Written as DNA, the CDR3 is TGTGCCATCCAGGACCGGGCCGCCACAGATACGCAGTATTTT.

This clone was picked up a small number of times. V and J are TRBV19 and TRBJ1-1; 8 bases match TRBD1. In germline, CDR1 is LNHDA, CDR2 SQIVND (reference sequence). Unmatched junction bases numbered 12, after V lost 4 bases and J lost 2 bases. CDR3 length: 17 amino acids. Here the CDR3 DNA reads TGTGCCAGTAGTAGACCCGGACAGGGAAGGCTCAACACTGAAGCTTTCTTT. The encoded protein is CASSRPGQGRLNTEAFF.

This clone was observed a few times. The chain employs TRBV23-1 and TRBJ2-7, with 8 bases lining up with TRBD1. TRBV23-1 has ORF status, its function being uncertain. Losses at the gene ends were 1 base for V and 7 bases for J; bases not matched to a gene: 3. This CDR3 region has 13 residues. The chain's CDR3 is CASSQYRGKEQYF. The CDR3 nucleotides read TGCGCCAGCAGTCAATACAGGGGGAAAGAGCAGTACTTC.

This clone has a handful of counts. CDR3 nucleotide sequence: TGTGCCAGCATGTTACTAGCGGGAGGGACCGGGGAGCTGTTTTTT. Residues: CASMLLAGGTGELFF. The chain couples TRBV11-2 to TRBJ2-2; 13 bases map to TRBD2. The CDR3 has 15 residues. Germline loops: CDR1 SGHAT, CDR2 FQNNGV. With V trimmed by 7 bases and J by 5 bases, 4 bases remained unmatched.

This chain uses TRBV7-2 with TRBJ2-1; a possible D gene is TRBD2 (5 bases). The germline V gene has CDR1 SGHTA and CDR2 FQGNSA. The V end lost 4 bases, the J end lost 3 bases, and 10 bases lay between the germline ends. The CDR3 contains 14 residues. This CDR3 is CASSSLARYNEQFF. The CDR3 DNA reads as TGTGCCAGCAGCTCGCTAGCCCGCTACAATGAGCAGTTCTTC.

The chain employs TRBV30 and TRBJ2-1, with unresolved D. V was trimmed by 1 base and J by 3 bases, leaving 7 bases between them. Germline CDR1 is GTSNPN and CDR2 is SVGIG (reference sequence). The CDR3 consists of 13 residues. The CDR3 loop is CAWSAQFYNEQFF. CDR3 in DNA: TGTGCCTGGAGTGCACAGTTCTACAATGAGCAGTTCTTC.

This chain joins TRBV30 and TRBJ2-2; perhaps D is TRBD1 or TRBD2 (5 bases each). Trimming pared 3 bases from V and 7 bases from J, leaving 21 bases between. The CDR3 runs to 16 residues. In germline, CDR1 is GTSNPN, CDR2 SVGIG (reference sequence). The CDR3 region is CAWRGFPGQEVGELFF. CDR3 coding DNA: TGTGCCTGGAGGGGTTTTCCGGGGCAGGAGGTCGGGGAGCTGTTTTTT.

The rearrangement links TRBV5-1 to TRBJ1-2; 7 nucleotides match TRBD1. The CDR3 extends over 13 amino acids. The V gene's germline CDR1 is SGHRS and CDR2 YFSETQ. The J segment lost 10 bases and the V segment lost 1 base, leaving 7 bases of the junction unmatched. This CDR3 reads CASSLRDSSFYTF. The CDR3 bases are TGCGCCAGCAGCTTGAGGGACAGTTCCTTCTACACCTTC.

The chain joins TRBV2 to TRBJ1-1; the D is unclear. Germline V gene lookup returns CDR1 SNHLY and CDR2 FYNNEI. Deletions cut 8 bases from V and 10 bases from J, with 11 bases between. This CDR3 contains 10 residues. DNA for the CDR3: TGTGCCAGCGGAAGGGAAGTAGCTTTCTTT. Encoded protein: CASGREVAFF.

This clone was found a few times. The chain has TRBV14 and TRBJ2-1; TRBD2 agrees at 10 bases. The length of the CDR3 is 14 residues. Trimming removed 7 bases from V and 10 bases from J; junction bases left unmatched: 10. Germline V gene data show CDR1 as SGHDN and CDR2 as FVKESK. The CDR3: CASKMGLAKTEQFF. As DNA, the CDR3 is TGTGCCAGCAAAATGGGACTAGCGAAAACCGAGCAGTTCTTC.

The chain combines TRBV2 with TRBJ2-7; 8 positions match TRBD1. Per germline, CDR1 SNHLY and CDR2 FYNNEI. This CDR3 has 12 amino acids. The junction had 4 bases not matched to a gene; V was cut back by 6 bases and J by 6 bases. In DNA, the CDR3 is TGTGCCAGCAGCGCGACAGGGGCCGAGCAGTACTTC. It encodes CASSATGAEQYF. Drawing the rest from reference TRBV2 and TRBJ2-7, the complete variable domain is EPEVTQTPSHQVTQMGQEVILRCVPISNHLYFYWYRQILGQKVEFLVSFYNNEISEKSEIFDDQFSVERPDGSNFTLKIRSTKLEDSAMYFCASSATGAEQYFGPGTRLTVT.

This chain connects TRBV7-9 to TRBJ2-4, with D possibly TRBD2 on 6 matching bases. With 0 bases removed from V and 0 bases from J, the gap between germline ends came to 12 bases. CDR3 length: 17 residues. In germline, CDR1 is SEHNR, CDR2 FQNEAQ (reference sequence). This CDR3 is CASSLAGGGLAKNIQYF. CDR3 nucleotide sequence: TGTGCCAGCAGCTTAGCTGGTGGGGGACTAGCCAAAAACATTCAGTACTTC.

This clone appeared a few times. This rearrangement joins TRBV7-9 to TRBJ2-1, with D perhaps being TRBD1 or TRBD2 (5 bases each). This CDR3 spans 15 amino acids. CDR1 and CDR2 from the germline V gene are SEHNR and FQNEAQ (reference sequence). Trimming took 8 bases from V and 12 from J, leaving 26 bases between them. CDR3 DNA sequence: TGTGCCAGCCTACCCGGGTGGGGGACCGGGCGCGGGCAGTTCTTC. Its translation: CASLPGWGTGRGQFF.

The chain is built from TRBV25-1 and TRBJ2-2; D may be TRBD1 (5 bases). CDR1 is MGHDK and CDR2 is SYGVNS in the germline V gene. V dropped 4 bases and J dropped 0 bases, with 12 bases sitting between them. The CDR3 contains 16 residues. The CDR3 coding sequence is TGTGCCAGCAGTGCGTGGGGCGACCCGAACACCGGGGAGCTGTTTTTT. Protein product: CASSAWGDPNTGELFF. Complete variable domain (other parts from reference TRBV25-1 and TRBJ2-2): EADIYQTPRYLVIGTGKKITLECSQTMGHDKMYWYQQDPGMELHLIHYSYGVNSTEKGDLSSESTVSRIRTEHFPLTLESARPSHTSQYLCASSAWGDPNTGELFFGEGSRLTVL.

The V call is TRBV11-2, the J call TRBJ2-7; D unclear. In germline, CDR1 is SGHAT, CDR2 FQNNGV. The length of the CDR3 is 15 residues. The germline V and J ends were trimmed by 1 base and 2 bases, with 12 bases remaining between them. The CDR3 DNA reads TGTGCCAGCAGCTTAGGGCTCCGGAATACCTACGAGCAGTACTTC. It specifies CASSLGLRNTYEQYF. Based on the CDR3 plus reference TRBV11-2 and TRBJ2-7, the full variable domain is EAGVAQSPRYKIIEKRQSVAFWCNPISGHATLYWYQQILGQGPKLLIQFQNNGVVDDSQLPKDRFSAERLKGVDSTLKIQPAKLEDSAVYLCASSLGLRNTYEQYFGPGTRLTVT.

This clone turned up a few times. V gene TRBV11-2 combines with J gene TRBJ1-4, with D hard to call. Germline V CDR1 and CDR2: SGHAT, FQNNGV. V was trimmed by 5 bases and J by 10 bases, leaving 11 bases between them. There are 12 residues in the CDR3. The CDR3 nucleotides are TGTGCCAGCAGCCCTTACGGAGCAAAACTGTTTTTT. It specifies CASSPYGAKLFF.

V usage is TRBV6-5 and J usage is TRBJ2-1, with 10 bases fitting TRBD2. The CDR3 has 16 amino acids. The J segment lost 5 bases and the V segment lost 4 bases, leaving 8 bases of the junction unmatched. Per the germline V gene, CDR1 is MNHEY and CDR2 is SVGAGI. This CDR3 is CASSSPSGGHNNEQFF. Here the CDR3 DNA reads TGTGCCAGCAGTTCCCCTAGCGGGGGACACAACAATGAGCAGTTCTTC.

There are a few counts of this clone. V usage is TRBV11-1 and J usage is TRBJ2-7, with D possibly TRBD1 on 6 matching bases. This CDR3 has 15 amino acids. The germline CDR1 and CDR2 sequences are SGHAT and FQDESV (reference sequence). V was clipped by 6 bases and J by 1 base, with 16 bases between them. The CDR3 here is CASSPTGTLSYEQYF. CDR3 bases: TGTGCCAGCAGTCCAACAGGGACCTTATCCTACGAGCAGTACTTC.

The chain couples TRBV4-1 to TRBJ2-7; no clear D. V was shortened by 4 bases and J by 5 bases, with 18 bases between the two germline ends. The CDR3 is made up of 15 amino acids. Germline V lookup: CDR1 MGHRA, CDR2 YSYEKL. CDR3 sequence reads: CASSPVVGREDEQYF. The CDR3 DNA is TGCGCCAGCAGCCCAGTCGTCGGCCGAGAGGACGAGCAGTACTTC.